The 8 T cell receptor beta chains reported below all come from one sample, sequenced in a study of blood T cell repertoires in COVID-19. The assay was immunoSEQ multiplex PCR, and TCRdb's table has in-frame clones only and misses some. The sample lists some 290,000 clones, about 90% seen once, with roughly 2.9% in the top ten. What was sequenced was peripheral blood. The source of these receptors is a young woman with COVID-19, enrolled during active disease.

This clone was counted a single time. CDR3 DNA sequence: TGTGCCAGCAGTTCCCAGGACTGGAAAGAGACCCAGTACTTC. Translating it yields CASSSQDWKETQYF. This rearrangement joins TRBV28 to TRBJ2-5; tentative D call: TRBD2 (5 bases). Germline V gives CDR1 MDHEN, CDR2 SYDVKM. V lost 4 bases and J lost 3, with 12 bases in between. CDR3 length: 14 amino acids.

The V gene is TRBV28, the J gene TRBJ2-1; the D is unclear. The CDR3 contains 12 residues. V lost 3 bases, J lost 6 bases, and 6 bases lay in between. Germline values: CDR1 MDHEN, CDR2 SYDVKM. CDR3 protein: CASSLAVNEQFF. The CDR3 DNA is TGTGCCAGCAGTTTGGCGGTCAATGAGCAGTTCTTC. Based on the CDR3 plus reference TRBV28 and TRBJ2-1, the full variable domain is DVKVTQSSRYLVKRTGEKVFLECVQDMDHENMFWYRQDPGLGLRLIYFSYDVKMKEKGDIPEGYSVSREKKERFSLILESASTNQTSMYLCASSLAVNEQFFGPGTRLTVL.

V is TRBV6-5 and J is TRBJ2-1; D call uncertain. Germline values: CDR1 MNHEY, CDR2 SVGAGI. Trimming cost V 4 bases and J 10 bases, with 11 bases left between them. The CDR3 sequence is 12 residues long. CDR3 coding DNA: TGTGCCAGCAGTTCTACCCTGATGGAGCAGTTCTTC. This translates into CASSSTLMEQFF.

The genes are TRBV28 and TRBJ1-1; possible D gene TRBD1, 5 bases. The CDR3 is 16 amino acids. Germline-derived CDR1 and CDR2 are MDHEN and SYDVKM. Deletions cut 1 base from V and 2 bases from J, with 14 bases between. As DNA, the CDR3 is TGTGCCAGCAGTTTATCCGGGAGAAGGGGAAACACTGAAGCTTTCTTT. Its translation is CASSLSGRRGNTEAFF.

This chain uses TRBV7-8 with TRBJ2-2; 11 bases align to TRBD2. The CDR3 extends over 16 amino acids. Germline V gives CDR1 SGHVS, CDR2 FQNEAQ. The J segment lost 6 bases and the V segment lost 3 bases, leaving 6 bases of the junction unmatched. CDR3 protein: CASSFSSGRLAGELFF. In DNA, the CDR3 is TGTGCCAGCAGCTTCTCTAGCGGGAGGTTGGCCGGGGAGCTGTTTTTT.

This clone has just one count. The chain couples TRBV27 to TRBJ2-1, with 7 nucleotides matching TRBD2. Germline V gene lookup returns CDR1 MNHEY and CDR2 SMNVEV (reference sequence). The CDR3 is 15 amino acids. V shed 0 bases, J shed 5 bases, and the junction held 4 bases outside the gene matches. Written as DNA, the CDR3 is TGTGCCAGCAGTTTATCAGCGGGGTTGAACAATGAGCAGTTCTTC. Its translation is CASSLSAGLNNEQFF.

The chain uses TRBV7-2 and TRBJ2-7; 10 bases agree with TRBD1. This CDR3 is built from 14 residues. CDR1 is SGHTA, CDR2 FQGNSA, per germline. V shed 4 bases, J shed 4 bases, and the junction held 4 bases outside the gene matches. DNA of the CDR3: TGTGCCAGCAGCTCCCGGGACAGGGGATACGAGCAGTACTTC. It translates to CASSSRDRGYEQYF.

This clone has only one observation. The V and J genes are TRBV5-1 and TRBJ2-3; 9 nucleotides line up with TRBD2. This CDR3 is built from 15 residues. V trimming: 5 bases; J trimming: 3 bases; junction bases outside the gene matches: 7. Per the germline V gene, CDR1 is SGHRS and CDR2 is YFSETQ. CDR3 coding DNA: TGCGCCAGCAGTTCAACTAGCGGGCAAACAGATACGCAGTATTTT. Amino acid sequence: CASSSTSGQTDTQYF.